Each of the 18 T cell receptor beta chains below was sequenced from the same sample in a study of human T cells and chemical hapten exposure. In TCRdb, the RACE reads were re-called with MiXCR into one record per CDR3 protein. The sample lists approximately 41,000 distinct CDR3 sequences, approximately 9.5% seen once, with approximately 24% in the top ten. Time point reported: patch test 3, about 24 weeks after DPC sensitization. Sample treatment: therapeutic diphenylcyclopropenone sensitization with weekly scalp DPC. Sequencing started from total RNA isolated from unfractionated whole blood. Sequencing used whole blood, obtained in connection with sensitization to the hapten diphenylcyclopropenone (DPC). These receptors all come from a middle-aged man with alopecia areata. Some clones in this sample may be carry-over from other donors' samples.

This clonotype has a count of ten or more. V usage is TRBV7-2 and J usage is TRBJ2-5, with TRBD2 matching over 7 bases. With 4 bases clipped from V and 1 base from J, the junction kept 6 bases outside the gene matches. Germline V gives CDR1 SGHTA, CDR2 FQGNSA. The CDR3 runs to 15 residues. The CDR3 coding sequence is TGTGCCAGCAGCTCCGTCGGGGGGTCCCAAGAGACCCAGTACTTC. It translates to CASSSVGGSQETQYF.

This clonotype was found a few times. V is TRBV7-9 and J is TRBJ2-3; D call uncertain. Deletions cut 3 bases from V and 4 bases from J, with 2 bases between. Per the germline V gene, CDR1 is SEHNR and CDR2 is FQNEAQ (reference sequence). The CDR3 runs 11 residues. The CDR3 sequence is CASSFPDTQYF. The CDR3 DNA reads TGTGCCAGCAGCTTCCCAGATACGCAGTATTTT.

The gene calls are TRBV2 and TRBJ2-5; the D is unclear. Germline lookup yields CDR1 SNHLY and CDR2 FYNNEI. V was clipped by 6 bases and J by 2 bases, with 4 bases between them. The CDR3 runs to 11 residues. The chain's CDR3 is CASRAQETQYF. The CDR3 DNA sequence: TGTGCCAGCAGGGCTCAAGAGACCCAGTACTTC.

This clonotype was seen ten or more times. The chain carries TRBV27 and TRBJ2-7, with D tentatively TRBD2 (6 bases). The V gene's germline CDR1 is MNHEY and CDR2 SMNVEV (reference sequence). V shed 1 base and J shed 3 bases, with 16 bases lying between them. CDR3 size: 16 residues. The CDR3 loop reads CASSLFWGELNYEQYF. Here the CDR3 DNA reads TGTGCCAGCAGTTTATTTTGGGGGGAACTAAACTACGAGCAGTACTTC.

This chain joins TRBV28 and TRBJ1-2, with 7 positions matching TRBD1. The CDR3 length is 14 residues. With 4 bases clipped from V and 8 bases from J, the junction kept 10 bases outside the gene matches. The germline V gene encodes CDR1 MDHEN and CDR2 SYDVKM. CDR3 coding DNA: TGTGCCAGCAGTTCCCGGACAGGCTGGGGAGGCTACACCTTC. Translating it yields CASSSRTGWGGYTF.

This clonotype was recorded many times. The chain uses TRBV28 and TRBJ1-1; 7 bases map to TRBD1. CDR1 and CDR2 from the germline V gene are MDHEN and SYDVKM. J lost 0 bases, V lost 2 bases, and 6 bases had no gene match. This CDR3 region has 16 residues. CDR3 bases: TGTGCCAGCAGTTTAAGGACAGGATTTCTGAACACTGAAGCTTTCTTT. Its protein product is CASSLRTGFLNTEAFF.

This clonotype was detected many times. The chain joins TRBV29-1 to TRBJ2-2; unclear D gene. CDR1 SQVTM and CDR2 ANQGSEA come from the germline V gene. V was trimmed by 1 base and J by 3 bases, leaving 6 bases between them. The CDR3 has 13 amino acids. The DNA of the CDR3 is TGCAGCGTTGAAGTTCGGTACACCGGGGAGCTGTTTTTT. It translates to CSVEVRYTGELFF.

The V and J genes are TRBV5-1 and TRBJ2-2; D is unresolved. V was shortened by 0 bases and J by 6 bases, with 3 bases between the two germline ends. The germline V gene encodes CDR1 SGHRS and CDR2 YFSETQ. The CDR3 length is 12 residues. This chain's CDR3 is CASSLEAGELFF. The CDR3 DNA follows: TGCGCCAGCAGCTTGGAGGCCGGGGAGCTGTTTTTT.

This clonotype was counted only a few times. The CDR3 region has the DNA TGTGCCAGCAGTATGGACTACAGGGTCACTGAAGCTTTCTTT. Protein sequence: CASSMDYRVTEAFF. The chain joins TRBV12-3 or TRBV12-4 to TRBJ1-1; perhaps TRBD1 as D (6 bases). The CDR3 has 14 amino acids. Trimming cost V 5 bases and J 4 bases, with 14 bases left between them.

This clonotype was picked up many times. V is TRBV28 and J is TRBJ2-2, with TRBD2 identical over 7 bases. Germline V gene lookup returns CDR1 MDHEN and CDR2 SYDVKM. Germline trimming cut 5 bases from V and 5 bases from J; bases unmatched to any gene: 11. This CDR3 comprises 16 residues. The CDR3 reads CASSSSAGRRTGELFF. In nucleotides, the CDR3 is TGTGCCAGCAGTAGTTCAGCGGGAAGGAGAACCGGGGAGCTGTTTTTT.

This clonotype showed up many times. The chain is built from TRBV18 and TRBJ1-5; D may be TRBD1 (6 bases). Germline V gives CDR1 KGHSH, CDR2 LQKENI. The CDR3 extends over 15 amino acids. V shed 4 bases and J shed 2 bases, with 12 bases lying between them. The CDR3 DNA follows: TGTGCCAGCTCACTGCACAGGGACGGCAATCAGCCCCAGCATTTT. Protein sequence: CASSLHRDGNQPQHF.

This clonotype was seen more than once but under ten times. The chain recombines TRBV12-3 or TRBV12-4 with TRBJ1-5; weak D call: TRBD1 (5 bases). V gave up 3 bases and J gave up 5 bases, with 8 bases separating them. The CDR3 totals 13 residues. The CDR3: CASSFQGYQPQHF. Written as DNA, the CDR3 is TGTGCCAGCAGTTTCCAGGGTTATCAGCCCCAGCATTTT.

In its sample, this clonotype was seen many times. The chain carries TRBV19 and TRBJ2-7; 14 nucleotides match TRBD2. The CDR3 is 15 amino acids. From germline, CDR1 is LNHDA and CDR2 SQIVND (reference sequence). Trimming removed 0 bases from V and 7 bases from J; junction bases left unmatched: 2. CDR3 DNA: TGTGCCAGTAGTATAGAATGGACTAGCGGGAGGGAGCAGTACTTC. As protein: CASSIEWTSGREQYF.

In this sample, this clonotype turned up many times. The rearrangement uses TRBV12-3 or TRBV12-4 and TRBJ2-1; D uncertain. The V gene lost 3 bases and the J gene lost 10 bases, with 13 bases spanning the gap. The CDR3 spans 13 residues. CDR3 sequence reads: CASSLAPHREQFF. Here the CDR3 DNA reads TGTGCCAGCAGTTTGGCCCCCCACCGAGAGCAGTTCTTC.

This clonotype was picked up a small number of times. This chain joins TRBV29-1 and TRBJ2-3; TRBD1 matches at 9 bases. Germline CDR1 and CDR2: SQVTM and ANQGSEA. The CDR3 is 17 residues long. V dropped 0 bases and J dropped 4; count of bases not matched to a gene: 11. Here the CDR3 reads CSVEDSGGQGWSDTQYF. The DNA of the CDR3 is TGCAGCGTTGAAGATAGTGGGGGACAGGGATGGTCAGATACGCAGTATTTT.

The chain combines TRBV5-4 with TRBJ2-5, with a weak D call TRBD1 (5 bases). The germline gives CDR1 SGHNT, CDR2 YYREEE (reference sequence). V lost 1 base and J lost 4, with 8 bases in between. The length of the CDR3 is 13 residues. The CDR3 region is CASSLPQGETQYF. The CDR3 coding sequence is TGTGCCAGCAGCTTGCCGCAGGGAGAGACCCAGTACTTC.

The chain is built from TRBV5-1 and TRBJ2-3, with 8 positions matching TRBD1. V gave up 0 bases and J gave up 5 bases; unmatched junction bases: 5. This CDR3 contains 15 residues. Germline CDR1 and CDR2: SGHRS and YFSETQ. The CDR3 DNA is TGCGCCAGCAGCTTGGTCGGACAGGGAGGAGATACGCAGTATTTT. It specifies CASSLVGQGGDTQYF.

This clonotype was seen repeatedly, ten times or more. The chain links TRBV7-2 to TRBJ2-3; 16 nucleotides line up with TRBD2. CDR1 SGHTA and CDR2 FQGNSA come from the germline V gene. Losses at the gene ends were 6 bases for V and 6 bases for J; bases not matched to a gene: 15. The CDR3 has 19 amino acids. This chain's CDR3 is CASRPQSGLAGGPSDTQYF. CDR3 nucleotides: TGTGCCAGCAGGCCGCAGTCGGGACTAGCGGGAGGGCCCTCTGATACGCAGTATTTT.